This is a list of T cell receptor beta chains from one sample in a study of PD-1 blockade in classical Hodgkin lymphoma. The data were produced by immunoSEQ multiplex PCR, yet TCRdb's version contains in-frame clones alone and is incomplete. This sample has more than 75,000 clones, with 85% to 95% found just once. Specimen: peripheral blood mononuclear cells (PBMCs), collected before the fourth cycle of nivolumab. The receptors originated from a human donor with classical Hodgkin lymphoma. Each CDR3 is given with its conserved first and last residue. D genes are given only for firm matches. The listing skips clone size in some rows; elsewhere it reads once, few, many or a size class.

clone_size | j_call | d_call | cdr3_length | v_call | cdr3_aa
- | TRBJ2-1 | TRBD2 | 13 | TRBV12-5 | CASAARLADEQFF
- | TRBJ2-7 | TRBD2 | 16 | TRBV5-1 | CASSSIRASGVAEQYF
- | TRBJ1-1 | - | 15 | TRBV30 | CAWSPLLKVGPEAFF
- | TRBJ2-7 | - | 11 | TRBV6-1 | CASSASYEQYF
- | TRBJ2-2 | - | 15 | TRBV9 | CASSARTGTFGELFF
- | TRBJ2-1 | TRBD1 | 15 | TRBV5-4 | CASSLDRGSYNEQFF
- | TRBJ1-2 | - | 15 | TRBV2 | CASSDLQGGIGGYTF
once | TRBJ2-7 | - | 15 | TRBV9 | CASSVTGTDSYEQYF
- | TRBJ2-1 | TRBD2 | 16 | TRBV7-2 | CASRRPGLAGGDEQFF
- | TRBJ2-1 | - | 13 | TRBV6-5 | CASSSLTGTEQFF
- | TRBJ1-2 | - | 15 | TRBV19 | CASKEGGADTYGYTF
- | TRBJ2-5 | TRBD2 | 16 | TRBV7-9 | CASSRGTSESQETQYF
- | TRBJ2-1 | - | 15 | TRBV7-3 | CASSLSGVVYNEQFF
once | TRBJ2-2 | - | 16 | TRBV4-1 | CASSQGVLRNTGELFF
few | TRBJ2-1 | TRBD1 | 16 | TRBV5-1 | CASSSTGTGGFGEQFF
- | TRBJ1-5 | TRBD1 | 17 | TRBV28 | CASSTVRQGAAGQPQHF
- | TRBJ2-5 | TRBD1 | 15 | TRBV27 | CASSLWVGTVETQYF
once | TRBJ1-6 | - | 15 | TRBV30 | CAWSVGGGLRTPLHF
- | TRBJ2-2 | - | 16 | TRBV11-2 | CASSLGKSGFGGELFF
- | TRBJ1-5 | - | 14 | TRBV6-5 | CASSYATGDQPQHF
once | TRBJ2-2 | - | 15 | TRBV10-2 | CASSEGAQNTGELFF
- | TRBJ2-2 | - | 17 | TRBV5-8 | CASSLRRLRLPTGELFF
- | TRBJ2-7 | TRBD1 | 14 | TRBV2 | CASSGGQGVYEQYF
- | TRBJ1-1 | - | 15 | TRBV13 | CASSFGGSMNTEAFF
- | TRBJ1-4 | - | 13 | TRBV28 | CATSRPGNEKLFF
- | TRBJ2-2 | - | 16 | TRBV30 | CAWSKKGFANTGELFF
- | TRBJ2-4 | - | 14 | TRBV27 | CASSRAGPLNIQYF
- | TRBJ2-3 | - | 14 | TRBV6-1 | CASRGPALTDTQYF
- | TRBJ2-1 | - | 15 | TRBV5-1 | CASSLGASRYNEQFF
- | TRBJ1-2 | - | 12 | TRBV7-9 | CASSLRDYGYTF
- | TRBJ2-1 | - | 14 | TRBV11-3 | CASSRPELGSEQFF
- | TRBJ2-1 | - | 15 | TRBV7-6 | CASSSVGTEYNEQFF
- | TRBJ2-7 | - | 13 | TRBV30 | CALAVGESYEQYF
- | TRBJ2-1 | - | 13 | TRBV5-1 | CASSLSFNNEQFF
- | TRBJ1-1 | TRBD1 | 16 | TRBV5-4 | CASSLGGQGRATEAFF
- | TRBJ1-5 | - | 15 | TRBV18 | CASSPSDFSNQPQHF
- | TRBJ2-7 | - | 11 | TRBV20-1 | CSARGTYEQYF
- | - | TRBD2 | 14 | TRBV19 | CASSSVAGGYEQYF
- | TRBJ1-2 | - | 16 | TRBV10-1 | CASSEESVGDNYGYTF
- | TRBJ1-2 | - | 13 | TRBV11-1 | CASSLGSNYGYTF
- | TRBJ1-3 | TRBD1 | 14 | TRBV7-6 | CASSTTGAGNTIYF
- | TRBJ2-1 | - | 13 | TRBV11-2 | CASSLAMRTEQFF
- | TRBJ2-3 | TRBD2 | 15 | TRBV10-2 | CASSPGLASTDTQYF
- | TRBJ2-2 | - | 15 | TRBV4-1 | CASNPRDFNTGELFF
- | TRBJ1-2 | TRBD1 | 12 | TRBV9 | CASTGDRRGYTF
- | TRBJ1-2 | - | 13 | TRBV5-4 | CASSPTSWEGYTF
- | TRBJ2-5 | - | 15 | TRBV28 | CASRTSRRIWETQYF
- | TRBJ2-7 | - | 13 | TRBV19 | CASSPGIYYEQYF
- | TRBJ2-3 | TRBD2 | 16 | TRBV30 | CAWSVGLAGITDTQYF
once | TRBJ1-2 | - | 12 | TRBV9 | CASSVGGYGYTF
- | TRBJ2-3 | - | 12 | TRBV6-5 | CASSYGGSRYYF
once | TRBJ1-2 | - | 13 | TRBV7-9 | CASSSAVAYGYTF